This T cell receptor beta chain was profiled in a study of control samples from healthy donors and cancer patients (dated by TCRdb to 2020 to 2021). Receptor amplification or capture employed the immunoSEQ multiplex PCR assay. TCRdb took over this immuneACCESS table, retaining in-frame rearrangements with V and J assigned. Such tables are incomplete; in checked studies, under half of the missing clones stem from an unresolved V gene, and the remainder is unexplained. The sample contains 45,000 to 65,000 clones, around nine tenths of them found a single time. Around two fifths of the sample lies in the top ten. V is clipped by 5 bases and J by 9 bases, and the sequence between their germline boundaries is 20 bases long. Based on the germline V gene (reference sequence), the CDR1 and CDR2 sequences are LNHDA and SQIVND. The CDR3, from cysteine to phenylalanine, totals 16 residues. The kept DNA is CDR3 alone, 48 bases in frame from the first base.

To note about this clone: This receptor's antigen is unknown. The sample holds no much larger clone one base away, and base qualities are not on file.

The receptor comes from a man between 50 and 59 years old with head and neck cancer. The chain joins TRBV19 to TRBJ1-6; a tentative D call is TRBD1 (5 bases match). Sequences were obtained from PBMCs. The DNA sequence is TGTGCCAGTAGTCCTAAGACGACAGCTTTCTCTTCACCCCTCCACTTT. This yields the protein CASSPKTTAFSSPLHF. This CDR3, with the reference TRBV19 and TRBJ1-6 proteins standing in past its ends, gives the full variable domain DGGITQSPKYLFRKEGQNVTLSCEQNLNHDAMYWYRQDPGQGLRLIYYSQIVNDFQKGDIAEGYSVSREKKESFPLTVTSAQKNPTAFYLCASSPKTTAFSSPLHFGNGTRLTVT.